The 21 T cell receptor beta chains below all came from one sample that was sequenced in a study of T cells in tuberculosis. Cells were sorted from thawed PBMC rested overnight and stained with GMM-loaded CD1B tetramer, viability dye and anti-CD3. The lipid loaded on the CD1B tetramers was C32 glucose monomycolate from Rhodococcus equi. Data came from immunoSEQ multiplex PCR; TCRdb stores just in-frame clones and leaves some out. Of 80,000 to 100,000 clones listed, about nine tenths are singletons. The sequencing input was CD1b-GMM tetramer-negative cells sorted from PBMCs. Every receptor here comes from an adult woman with latent tuberculosis.

J is TRBJ1-1 and V is TRBV4-2; 9 bases align to TRBD1. This CDR3 contains 15 residues. Germline lookup yields CDR1 LGHNA and CDR2 YNFKEQ. After removal of 4 bases from V and 2 bases from J, the junction contained 5 bases not matched to a gene. CDR3 residues: CASSLGTGLNTEAFF. In DNA form, the CDR3 reads TGTGCCAGCAGCCTAGGGACAGGGTTAAACACTGAAGCTTTCTTT.

The chain couples TRBV19 to TRBJ2-7; tentative D call: TRBD1 (5 bases). Trimming removed 4 bases from V and 5 bases from J, with 12 bases in between. The CDR3 runs 13 residues. Per germline, CDR1 LNHDA and CDR2 SQIVND (reference sequence). CDR3 region: CASSTQGLHEQYF. CDR3 nucleotide sequence: TGTGCCAGTAGTACCCAGGGCTTGCACGAGCAGTACTTC.

This clone appeared a few times. V is TRBV5-4 and J is TRBJ2-7; tentatively, D is TRBD2 (5 bases). Germline loops: CDR1 SGHNT, CDR2 YYREEE (reference sequence). The CDR3 runs 12 residues. Trimming removed 4 bases at V and 3 bases at J, with 8 bases between. CDR3 sequence (DNA): TGTGCCAGCAGCGACCGGGACTACGAGCAGTACTTC. Protein sequence: CASSDRDYEQYF.

The CDR3 DNA follows: TGTGCCTGGAGTGTACGTCGGGGAGGTGAGCAGTTCTTC. Translated: CAWSVRRGGEQFF. The rearrangement uses TRBV30 and TRBJ2-1; possibly TRBD2 for D (6 bases). V lost 0 bases, J lost 9 bases, and 12 bases lay in between. The germline gives CDR1 GTSNPN, CDR2 SVGIG (reference sequence). The CDR3 has 13 residues.

The J gene is TRBJ2-3, the V gene TRBV6-1; D call uncertain. Germline loops: CDR1 MNHNS, CDR2 SASEGT. V was trimmed by 0 bases and J by 8 bases, leaving 6 bases between them. The CDR3 has 12 amino acids. CDR3 loop: CASSEASRTQYF. CDR3 nucleotide sequence: TGTGCCAGCAGTGAAGCTTCCCGTACGCAGTATTTT.

Here the CDR3 DNA reads TGCGCCAGCACTTCGGGACTACCTCCCAGCGCGGATACGCAGTATTTT. This encodes CASTSGLPPSADTQYF. The J gene is TRBJ2-3, the V gene TRBV5-1; 7 bases line up with TRBD2. Germline V lookup: CDR1 SGHRS, CDR2 YFSETQ. Trimming took 6 bases from V and 6 from J; bases not matched to a gene: 16. The CDR3 runs to 16 residues.

The chain combines TRBV27 with TRBJ1-6, with 10 bases identical to TRBD1. Germline CDR1 reads MNHEY; CDR2 reads SMNVEV (reference sequence). The V segment lost 5 bases and the J segment 9 bases; nucleotides outside the gene matches: 10. The CDR3 spans 16 residues. The CDR3 DNA is TGTGCCAGCAGTACTTGGGACAGGGGAGTCGGTTCACCCCTCCACTTT. Translating gives CASSTWDRGVGSPLHF.

The chain employs TRBV5-1 and TRBJ2-5, with 8 bases fitting TRBD2. V trimming: 2 bases; J trimming: 5 bases; junction bases outside the gene matches: 8. This CDR3 spans 15 amino acids. CDR1 is SGHRS and CDR2 is YFSETQ in the germline V gene. The CDR3 is CASSFAGGAAETQYF. The CDR3 nucleotides are TGCGCCAGCAGCTTTGCCGGGGGGGCCGCTGAGACCCAGTACTTC. The full variable domain, rest sourced from reference TRBV5-1 and TRBJ2-5, is KAGVTQTPRYLIKTRGQQVTLSCSPISGHRSVSWYQQTPGQGLQFLFEYFSETQRNKGNFPGRFSGRQFSNSRSEMNVSTLELGDSALYLCASSFAGGAAETQYFGPGTRLLVL.

CDR3 protein: CASSLIAGGPSDTQYF. The CDR3 coding sequence is TGTGCCAGCAGCTTAATAGCGGGGGGCCCCTCCGATACGCAGTATTTT. V is TRBV7-3 and J is TRBJ2-3, with 10 bases identical to TRBD2. CDR3 length equals 16 residues. Germline V gene lookup returns CDR1 SGHTA and CDR2 FQGTGA. Unmatched junction bases numbered 7, after V lost 1 base and J lost 6 bases.

The rearrangement uses TRBV7-9 and TRBJ2-4; 7 bases agree with TRBD1. CDR1 is SEHNR and CDR2 is FQNEAQ in the germline V gene (reference sequence). This CDR3 region has 15 residues. Trimming cost V 6 bases and J 8 bases; bases outside gene matches: 13. The CDR3 sequence is CASSHRQGGIDIQYF. The CDR3 region has the DNA TGTGCCAGCAGTCACCGACAGGGTGGTATAGACATTCAGTACTTC.

The chain is built from TRBV7-9 and TRBJ1-4, with a possible D match to TRBD1 (6 bases). The CDR3 contains 15 residues. Germline CDR1 reads SEHNR; CDR2 reads FQNEAQ (reference sequence). Trimming removed 5 bases from V and 8 bases from J, with 18 bases in between. CDR3 DNA: TGTGCCAGCAGCCCTCTGGACAGCCGGAGAGAAAAACTGTTTTTT. Protein: CASSPLDSRREKLFF.

This chain's CDR3 is CASSFGTGPTDTQYF. In nucleotides, the CDR3 is TGTGCCAGCAGCTTCGGGACAGGACCCACAGATACGCAGTATTTT. The V call is TRBV5-6, the J call TRBJ2-3; 8 bases agree with TRBD1. Germline CDR1 is SGHDT and CDR2 is YYEEEE. The CDR3 totals 15 residues. The trim removed 2 bases at V and 2 bases at J, leaving 4 bases unmatched.

This chain joins TRBV19 and TRBJ1-3; D unclear. In germline, CDR1 is LNHDA, CDR2 SQIVND (reference sequence). The ends were cut back, 6 bases at V and 0 bases at J, with 9 bases in the middle. CDR3 length: 14 residues. The CDR3 nucleotides are TGTGCCAGTAGGTCAGTCGCCTCTGGAAACACCATATATTTT. Its translation: CASRSVASGNTIYF.

The chain links TRBV30 to TRBJ1-5, with 12 bases fitting TRBD1. There are 13 residues in the CDR3. V was pared by 7 bases and J by 4 bases, with 2 bases of the junction left unmatched. Germline V CDR1 and CDR2: GTSNPN, SVGIG (reference sequence). CDR3 protein: CASGQGANQPQHF. The CDR3 nucleotides read TGTGCCTCGGGACAGGGGGCAAATCAGCCCCAGCATTTT.

The chain combines TRBV19 with TRBJ1-2, with D possibly TRBD1 on 6 matching bases. Trimming removed 5 bases at V and 3 bases at J, with 13 bases between. The CDR3 has 14 residues. CDR1 LNHDA and CDR2 SQIVND come from the germline V gene (reference sequence). The CDR3 protein is CASSVSTGHYGYTF. Here the CDR3 DNA reads TGTGCCAGTAGTGTTTCAACAGGGCACTATGGCTACACCTTC.

The chain recombines TRBV11-2 with TRBJ2-5; tentatively, D is TRBD2 (5 bases). V lost 3 bases, J lost 5 bases, and 13 bases lay in between. CDR3 length: 14 residues. Germline CDR1 is SGHAT and CDR2 is FQNNGV. This CDR3 is CASSFSSGVETQYF. The CDR3 DNA follows: TGTGCCAGCAGCTTCTCGTCCGGGGTGGAGACCCAGTACTTC. Supplemented by reference TRBV11-2 and TRBJ2-5, the full variable domain reads EAGVAQSPRYKIIEKRQSVAFWCNPISGHATLYWYQQILGQGPKLLIQFQNNGVVDDSQLPKDRFSAERLKGVDSTLKIQPAKLEDSAVYLCASSFSSGVETQYFGPGTRLLVL.

The CDR3 DNA sequence: TGTGCCAGCAGTGAATTCCGTGGACAGGGGGCCCACACCTTC. It translates to CASSEFRGQGAHTF. The chain joins TRBV25-1 to TRBJ1-2; TRBD1 agrees at 11 bases. CDR1 and CDR2 (germline): MGHDK, SYGVNS. V trimming: 1 base; J trimming: 12 bases; junction bases outside the gene matches: 7. This CDR3 comprises 14 residues.

The chain employs TRBV6-5 and TRBJ1-1; TRBD1 is a possible D gene (5 bases). Per germline, CDR1 MNHEY and CDR2 SVGAGI. The CDR3 totals 12 residues. V lost 8 bases and J 10 bases, leaving 17 bases between the germline ends. This CDR3 reads CASANPRGGAFF. CDR3 sequence (DNA): TGTGCCAGCGCTAATCCACGGGGGGGAGCTTTCTTT.

V gene TRBV11-2 combines with J gene TRBJ1-1, with D maybe TRBD1 (6 bases). Trimming took off 1 base at V and 5 bases at J, with 14 bases between the two ends. Germline CDR1 SGHAT, CDR2 FQNNGV. This CDR3 is built from 15 residues. The CDR3 sequence is CASSLVKGRGTEAFF. The DNA for the CDR3 is TGTGCCAGCAGCTTAGTGAAGGGAAGGGGGACTGAAGCTTTCTTT. The variable domain in full, with the rest retrieved from reference TRBV11-2 and TRBJ1-1, is EAGVAQSPRYKIIEKRQSVAFWCNPISGHATLYWYQQILGQGPKLLIQFQNNGVVDDSQLPKDRFSAERLKGVDSTLKIQPAKLEDSAVYLCASSLVKGRGTEAFFGQGTRLTVV.

The count of this clone is one. This rearrangement joins TRBV15 to TRBJ1-5, with 8 positions matching TRBD1. The CDR3 totals 14 residues. V was pared by 1 base and J by 7 bases, with 3 bases of the junction left unmatched. Germline V gene sequence: CDR1 LNHNV, CDR2 YYDKDF (reference sequence). CDR3 residues: CATSRGTGWQPQHF. CDR3 in DNA: TGTGCCACCAGCAGAGGGACAGGGTGGCAGCCCCAGCATTTT.

The gene calls are TRBV29-1 and TRBJ1-1; no definite D call. Germline CDR1 is SQVTM and CDR2 is ANQGSEA. The CDR3 is made up of 10 amino acids. The V and J ends lost 4 bases and 7 bases respectively, with 7 bases between them. CDR3 residues: CSVARVEAFF. Here the CDR3 DNA reads TGCAGCGTTGCCCGGGTTGAAGCTTTCTTT. The entire variable domain, with the rest obtained from reference TRBV29-1 and TRBJ1-1, is as follows: SAVISQKPSRDICQRGTSLTIQCQVDSQVTMMFWYRQQPGQSLTLIATANQGSEATYESGFVIDKFPISRPNLTFSTLTVSNMSPEDSSIYLCSVARVEAFFGQGTRLTVV.